The rows below give T cell receptor beta chains drawn from one sample of a study of circulating and synovial CD4+ cells in juvenile arthritis. Clones were sequenced by immunoSEQ multiplex PCR, and TCRdb holds only the in-frame ones, with some missing. The profile shows under 40,000 clones, more than 90% of them singletons. Sequenced: CD4+ T cells from blood. The receptors were gathered from a human donor with juvenile idiopathic arthritis. The CDR3 runs from the conserved cysteine through the conserved F or W. The order of the fields is V gene, J gene, CDR3 protein.

TRBV7-6	TRBJ2-7	CASSLGLAGAGEQYF
TRBV28	TRBJ1-3	CASRGAGASGNTIYF
TRBV5-1	TRBJ1-2	CASSSSNTINYGYTF
TRBV6-5	TRBJ1-3	CASSEAEGPTIYF
TRBV7-8	TRBJ2-7	CASSLGGTASYEQYF
TRBV4-1	TRBJ2-1	CASSQEVGGAVAYNEQFF
TRBV7-8	TRBJ2-3	CASSLVSSPSWTDTQYF
TRBV30	TRBJ1-3	CAWRSQGVGNTIYF
TRBV18	TRBJ2-7	CASSPKTGDRPQQYF
TRBV9	TRBJ2-3	CASSVGPHGTQYF
TRBV5-1	TRBJ1-6	CASSATSGQASSPLHF
TRBV28	TRBJ2-7	CASSISTGATYEQYF